This T cell receptor beta chain is drawn from a study of blood T cell repertoires in COVID-19. Overall study: The samples span acute and convalescent COVID-19 from the United States, Italy and Spain. Sources were T cells, B-cell-depleted T cells, or PBMCs; the material itself was cDNA or gDNA.

The CDR3 covers 15 residues. Germline lookup yields CDR1 SNHLY and CDR2 FYNNEI. The V end was cut by 2 bases, the J end by 1 base, with 11 bases between. Original processing methods: Reference gene primer amplification yielded estimated nucleated cell counts. The table came from immunoSEQ multiplex PCR; TCRdb's copy has only in-frame clones and leaves some out. For V, J and clone size, that table is used; D and trimming come from the DNA. The data hold approximately 240,000 clones, with 88% observed a single time. The clonotype comes from a woman aged 40 to 50 who had recovered from COVID-19. The material sequenced was peripheral blood. The rearrangement uses TRBV2 and TRBJ2-5; maybe TRBD2 (5 bases). The chain's CDR3 is CASSESGKLQETQYF. DNA of the CDR3: TGTGCCAGCAGTGAATCGGGGAAACTCCAAGAGACCCAGTACTTC. Based on the CDR3 plus reference TRBV2 and TRBJ2-5, the full variable domain is EPEVTQTPSHQVTQMGQEVILRCVPISNHLYFYWYRQILGQKVEFLVSFYNNEISEKSEIFDDQFSVERPDGSNFTLKIRSTKLEDSAMYFCASSESGKLQETQYFGPGTRLLVL.